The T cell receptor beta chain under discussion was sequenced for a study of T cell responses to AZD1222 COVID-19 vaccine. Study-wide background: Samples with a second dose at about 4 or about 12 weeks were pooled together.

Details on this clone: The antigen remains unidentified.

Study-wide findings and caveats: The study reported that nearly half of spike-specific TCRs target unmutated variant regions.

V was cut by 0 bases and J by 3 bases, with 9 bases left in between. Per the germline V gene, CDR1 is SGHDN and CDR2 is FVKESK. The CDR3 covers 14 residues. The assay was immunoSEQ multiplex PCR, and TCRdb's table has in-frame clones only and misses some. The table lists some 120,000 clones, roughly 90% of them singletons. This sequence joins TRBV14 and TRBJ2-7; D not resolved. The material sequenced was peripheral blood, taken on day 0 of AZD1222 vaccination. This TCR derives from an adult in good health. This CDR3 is CASSQELRSYEQYF. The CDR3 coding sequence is TGTGCCAGCAGCCAAGAATTACGGAGCTACGAGCAGTACTTC.